This paragraph covers one T cell receptor (beta chain) sequence. Antigen specificity is unknown. Germline assignment: CDR1 MNHEY and CDR2 SVGAGI. Losses at the gene ends were 7 bases for V and 5 bases for J; bases not matched to a gene: 13. This CDR3 is 15 amino acids long. CD45RO-negative cells were positively selected for CCR7, leaving out terminally differentiated effector memory CD45RA+ cells. The data stem from a study of shared clonotypes between healthy human individuals. Study-wide background: The cohort had two women and a few men, ages 18 to 49. The study's findings and limits: Estimated clonotype richness was generally higher in naive than memory subsets.

This table comes from immunoSEQ multiplex PCR, and its TCRdb copy is limited to in-frame clones, with some not included. Here the sample spans 1.5 million to 2.5 million clones, over 85% being singletons. The receptor comes from a man between 18 and 29 years old in good health. The J gene is TRBJ1-1, the V gene TRBV6-5, with 7 bases that match TRBD1. Sequencing was carried out using naive CD8+ T cells sorted from blood. CDR3 bases: TGTGCCAGCACCTACGGCGTAGGGGGCAATACTGAAGCTTTCTTT. Its protein product is CASTYGVGGNTEAFF.